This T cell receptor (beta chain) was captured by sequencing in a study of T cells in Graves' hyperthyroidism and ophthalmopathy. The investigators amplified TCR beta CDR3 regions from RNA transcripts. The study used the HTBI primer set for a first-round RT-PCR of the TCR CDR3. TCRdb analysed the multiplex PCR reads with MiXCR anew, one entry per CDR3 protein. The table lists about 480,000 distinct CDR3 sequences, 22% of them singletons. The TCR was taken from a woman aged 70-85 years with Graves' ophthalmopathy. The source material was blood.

CDR3 amino acids: CSVVFGSYTGELFF. The CDR3 nucleotides are TGCAGCGTTGTTTTTGGGAGTTACACCGGGGAGCTGTTTTTT. The chain recombines TRBV29-1 with TRBJ2-2, with D possibly TRBD2 on 5 matching bases. The V gene's germline CDR1 is SQVTM and CDR2 ANQGSEA. The V gene lost 4 bases and the J gene lost 3 bases, with 12 bases spanning the gap. The CDR3 loop spans 14 amino acids.